The T cell receptor (beta chain) under discussion was sequenced for a study of blood T cell repertoires in COVID-19. V was pared by 2 bases and J by 5 bases, with 5 bases between. The CDR3 spans 12 residues. The germline V gene has CDR1 LGHDT and CDR2 YNNKEL (reference sequence). The repertoire was sequenced with immunoSEQ multiplex PCR; TCRdb's copy has only in-frame clones and lacks some. Of around 200,000 clones listed, about 80% were seen once; the top ten hold about 7%. The rearrangement uses TRBV3-1 (or the pseudogene TRBV3-2) and TRBJ2-3; D may be TRBD2 (5 bases). Source material: peripheral blood. The clonotype was recovered from a human donor in a cohort sampled during active COVID-19. The CDR3 sequence: CASSQRGDTQYF. The CDR3 DNA reads TGTGCCAGCAGCCAACGGGGAGATACGCAGTATTTT.